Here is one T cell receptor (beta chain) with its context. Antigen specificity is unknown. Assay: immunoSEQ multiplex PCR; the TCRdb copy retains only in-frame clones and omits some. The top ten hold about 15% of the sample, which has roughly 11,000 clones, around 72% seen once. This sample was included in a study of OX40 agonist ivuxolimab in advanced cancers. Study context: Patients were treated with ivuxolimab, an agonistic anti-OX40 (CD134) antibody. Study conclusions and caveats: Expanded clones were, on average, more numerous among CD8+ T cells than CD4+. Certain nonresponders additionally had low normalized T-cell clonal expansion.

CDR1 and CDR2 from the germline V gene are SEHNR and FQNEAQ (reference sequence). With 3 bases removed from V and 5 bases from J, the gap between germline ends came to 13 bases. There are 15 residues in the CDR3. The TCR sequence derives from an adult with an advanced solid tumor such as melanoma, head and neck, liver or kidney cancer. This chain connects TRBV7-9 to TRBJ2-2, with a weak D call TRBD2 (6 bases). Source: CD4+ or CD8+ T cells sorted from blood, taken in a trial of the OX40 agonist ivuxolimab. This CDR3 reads CASSFETSGTGELFF. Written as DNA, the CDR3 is TGTGCCAGCAGCTTCGAGACTAGTGGAACCGGGGAGCTGTTTTTT.